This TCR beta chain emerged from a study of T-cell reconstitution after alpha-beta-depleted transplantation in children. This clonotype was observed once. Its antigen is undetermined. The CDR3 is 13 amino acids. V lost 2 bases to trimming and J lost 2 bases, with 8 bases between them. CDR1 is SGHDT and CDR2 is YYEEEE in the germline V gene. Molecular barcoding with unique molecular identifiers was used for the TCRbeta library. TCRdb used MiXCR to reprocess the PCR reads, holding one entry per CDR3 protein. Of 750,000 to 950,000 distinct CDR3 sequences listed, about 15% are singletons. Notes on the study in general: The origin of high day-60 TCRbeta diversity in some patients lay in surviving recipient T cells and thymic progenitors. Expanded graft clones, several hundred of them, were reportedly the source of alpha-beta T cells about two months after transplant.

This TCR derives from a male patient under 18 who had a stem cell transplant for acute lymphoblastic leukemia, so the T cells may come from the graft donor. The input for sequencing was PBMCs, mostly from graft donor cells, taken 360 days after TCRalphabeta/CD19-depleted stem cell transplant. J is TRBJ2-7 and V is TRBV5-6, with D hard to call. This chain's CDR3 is CASSFYSPYEQYF. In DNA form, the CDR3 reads TGTGCCAGCAGCTTTTACAGCCCCTACGAGCAGTACTTC.